This TCR beta chain was sequenced for a study of T cell changes during pregnancy in multiple sclerosis. The data were produced by immunoSEQ multiplex PCR, yet TCRdb's version contains in-frame clones alone and is incomplete. The sample consists of 49,000 or so clones, approximately 92% of them appearing once. This CDR3 region has 16 residues. Unmatched junction bases numbered 8, after V lost 0 bases and J lost 4 bases. Germline V gene lookup returns CDR1 MNHNY and CDR2 SVGAGI (reference sequence). J is TRBJ2-7 and V is TRBV6-6; 8 nucleotides agree with TRBD2. The clonotype was recovered from a female donor with multiple sclerosis, enrolled in a pregnancy study. This sample comprised peripheral blood, obtained in the third trimester of pregnancy. This CDR3 is CASSYSPGGPIYEQYF. The CDR3 DNA sequence: TGTGCCAGCAGTTACTCTCCGGGAGGGCCGATTTACGAGCAGTACTTC.